This T cell receptor beta chain was retrieved from a study of CD8+CD57+ T cells in acquired aplastic anemia. Turning to the study itself: Sorted CD4+ and CD8+ cell DNA averaged around 3.5 ug. For CD4+ cells, healthy donors had an average of approximately 11 million reads.

Genomic DNA constituted the template upon which TCR beta VDJ and CDR3 profiling was performed. TCRdb re-called the reads through MiXCR, storing one row per CDR3 protein. Found here are about 210,000 distinct CDR3 sequences, around 60% of them singletons; the top ten hold around 28%. Concerning this clonotype: The antigen is unknown.

Study findings and constraints: Both patients and controls carried the same twenty-nine CD8+ CDR3 sequences. No significant patient-versus-control difference appeared in CD8+ Simpson's diversity.

J lost 7 bases, V lost 6 bases, and 2 bases had no gene match. Germline values: CDR1 KGHDR, CDR2 SFDVKD. This CDR3 is built from 13 residues. The receptor comes from a human donor in good health. Sequencing was done on a sample of sorted CD4+, CD8+, or CD8+CD57+ T cells (not recorded which) from PBMCs. The V call is TRBV24-1, the J call TRBJ1-6; TRBD1 matches 7 bases. The CDR3 reads CATSRDRNSPLHF. The CDR3 region has the DNA TGTGCCACCAGTCGGGACAGAAATTCACCCCTCCACTTT.